This passage covers 9 T cell receptor beta chains from one sample sequenced in a study of cytomegalovirus exposure and HLA in healthy donors. The PCR made use of 60 Vbeta and 13 Jbeta primers. TCRdb's copy holds only in-frame clones and misses some; the assay was immunoSEQ multiplex PCR. The table includes under 150,000 clones, approximately 85% detected once. Material: PBMCs. These receptors came from a boy between 10 and 17 years old in good health and CMV-seronegative.

V usage is TRBV7-9 and J usage is TRBJ2-7; 8 nucleotides line up with TRBD2. This CDR3 has 13 residues. V lost 5 bases and J lost 5; bases outside the gene matches: 5. The V gene's germline CDR1 is SEHNR and CDR2 FQNEAQ (reference sequence). The CDR3 nucleotides are TGTGCCAGCAGCCAAGGGACTAGGGACGAGCAGTACTTC. It is translated as CASSQGTRDEQYF.

The rearrangement links TRBV13 to TRBJ2-5, with 10 bases identical to TRBD2. V dropped 5 bases and J dropped 4; count of bases not matched to a gene: 4. CDR1 is PRHDT and CDR2 is FYEKMQ in the germline V gene (reference sequence). The CDR3 covers 14 residues. The chain's CDR3 is CASSNERGGETQYF. The CDR3 nucleotides read TGTGCCAGCAGCAACGAGCGGGGGGGAGAGACCCAGTACTTC.

The V call is TRBV30, the J call TRBJ2-5; D is undetermined. Looked up from germline, CDR1 is GTSNPN and CDR2 is SVGIG (reference sequence). Deletions cut 0 bases from V and 4 bases from J, with 6 bases between. The CDR3 consists of 12 residues. CDR3 loop: CAWSVYPETQYF. The CDR3 DNA follows: TGTGCCTGGAGTGTTTATCCAGAGACCCAGTACTTC.

This sequence joins TRBV11-2 and TRBJ2-7; D gene unclear. The V end was cut by 5 bases, the J end by 3 bases, with 11 bases between. The CDR3 runs to 13 residues. Germline V gene lookup returns CDR1 SGHAT and CDR2 FQNNGV. The CDR3 sequence is CASSPGQVYEQYF. The CDR3 nucleotides are TGTGCCAGCAGCCCTGGGCAGGTCTACGAGCAGTACTTC.

V usage is TRBV28 and J usage is TRBJ1-1; no definite D call. The germline V gene encodes CDR1 MDHEN and CDR2 SYDVKM. There are 18 residues in the CDR3. V was cut by 2 bases and J by 3 bases, with 22 bases left in between. In nucleotides, the CDR3 is TGTGCCAGCAGTTTACGAGTCTCTCCGAACCCCCTGTACACTGAAGCTTTCTTT. It is translated as CASSLRVSPNPLYTEAFF.

This clone was detected once. The genes are TRBV7-9 and TRBJ2-3, with TRBD2 matching over 9 bases. The J segment lost 6 bases and the V segment lost 4 bases, leaving 11 bases of the junction unmatched. The CDR3 totals 16 residues. Germline loops: CDR1 SEHNR, CDR2 FQNEAQ (reference sequence). The CDR3 spells CASSSSRSGGMDTQYF. The DNA for the CDR3 is TGTGCCAGCAGCTCCTCCCGGAGCGGGGGGATGGATACGCAGTATTTT.

This rearrangement joins TRBV9 to TRBJ1-3; no clear D. CDR1 SGDLS and CDR2 YYNGEE come from the germline V gene. Trimming stripped 0 bases from V and 0 bases from J, with 7 bases between. The CDR3 sequence is 15 residues long. The CDR3: CASSVDFPSGNTIYF. The CDR3 DNA follows: TGTGCCAGCAGCGTAGACTTCCCCTCTGGAAACACCATATATTTT.

This clone has more than one count but fewer than ten. The gene calls are TRBV6-1 and TRBJ2-2; D might be TRBD2 (6 bases). The germline CDR1 and CDR2 sequences are MNHNS and SASEGT. V was trimmed by 6 bases and J by 3 bases, leaving 14 bases between them. The CDR3 length is 15 residues. The CDR3 loop reads CASRLSSGDTGELFF. In DNA form, the CDR3 reads TGTGCCAGCAGACTGAGCTCGGGGGACACCGGGGAGCTGTTTTTT.

The J gene is TRBJ2-5, the V gene TRBV5-1; 7 positions match TRBD2. CDR3 length: 14 amino acids. The germline V gene encodes CDR1 SGHRS and CDR2 YFSETQ. V shed 6 bases, J shed 4 bases, and the junction held 9 bases outside the gene matches. The CDR3 protein is CASNGGRVTETQYF. CDR3 nucleotides: TGCGCCAGCAACGGGGGGAGGGTTACAGAGACCCAGTACTTC.